This T cell receptor (beta chain) was identified during a study of blood T cell repertoires in COVID-19. Study-level information: PBMCs, B-cell-depleted T cells, or T cells were the source of the cDNA or gDNA that made up the material.

J lost 9 bases, V lost 4 bases, and 8 bases had no gene match. Per the germline V gene, CDR1 is SGDLS and CDR2 is YYNGEE. The CDR3 is 15 amino acids. TCRdb's copy holds only in-frame clones and misses some; the assay was immunoSEQ multiplex PCR. In the table there are fewer than 450,000 clones, approximately 91% of which are singletons. The chain employs TRBV9 and TRBJ2-1; 12 positions match TRBD2. The TCR sequence derives from a woman in her seventies with COVID-19, enrolled during active disease. Sequencing was performed on peripheral blood. In DNA form, the CDR3 reads TGTGCCAGCAGCTCCTATCCTAGCGGGGGGGTTGAGCAGTTCTTC. Translated: CASSSYPSGGVEQFF.